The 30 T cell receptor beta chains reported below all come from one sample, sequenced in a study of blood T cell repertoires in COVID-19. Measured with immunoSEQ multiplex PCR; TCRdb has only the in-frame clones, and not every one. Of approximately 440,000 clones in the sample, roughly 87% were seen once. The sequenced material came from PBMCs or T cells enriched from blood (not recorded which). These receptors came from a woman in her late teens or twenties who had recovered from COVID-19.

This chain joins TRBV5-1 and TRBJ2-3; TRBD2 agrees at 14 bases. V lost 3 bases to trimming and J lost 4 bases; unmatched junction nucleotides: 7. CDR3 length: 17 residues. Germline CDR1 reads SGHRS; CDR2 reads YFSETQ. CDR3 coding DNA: TGCGCCAGCAGCTCGGAGGGACTAGCGGGGGTACCAGATACGCAGTATTTT. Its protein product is CASSSEGLAGVPDTQYF.

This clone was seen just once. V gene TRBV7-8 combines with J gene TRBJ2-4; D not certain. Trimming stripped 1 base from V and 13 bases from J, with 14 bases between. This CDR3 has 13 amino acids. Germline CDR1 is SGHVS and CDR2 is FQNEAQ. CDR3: CASSLGAANRQYF. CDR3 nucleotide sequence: TGTGCCAGCAGCTTAGGAGCCGCCAATCGGCAGTACTTC.

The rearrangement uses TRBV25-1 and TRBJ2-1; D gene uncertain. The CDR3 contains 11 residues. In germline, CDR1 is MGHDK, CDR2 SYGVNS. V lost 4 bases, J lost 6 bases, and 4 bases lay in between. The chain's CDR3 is CASSAFNEQFF. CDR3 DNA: TGTGCCAGCAGTGCCTTCAATGAGCAGTTCTTC.

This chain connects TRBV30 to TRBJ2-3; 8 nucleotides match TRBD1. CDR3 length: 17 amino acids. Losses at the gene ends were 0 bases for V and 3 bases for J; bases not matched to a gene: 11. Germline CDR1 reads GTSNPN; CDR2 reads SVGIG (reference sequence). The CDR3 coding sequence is TGTGCCTGGAGTGTTGGAGGGACAGGTGTTATAACAGATACGCAGTATTTT. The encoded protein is CAWSVGGTGVITDTQYF.

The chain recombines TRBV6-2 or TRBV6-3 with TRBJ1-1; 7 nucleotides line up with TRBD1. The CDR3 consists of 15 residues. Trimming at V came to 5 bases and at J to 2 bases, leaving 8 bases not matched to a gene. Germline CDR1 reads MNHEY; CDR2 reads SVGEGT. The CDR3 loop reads CASSSHDRVNTEAFF. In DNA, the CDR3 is TGTGCCAGCAGTAGCCACGACAGGGTCAACACTGAAGCTTTCTTT.

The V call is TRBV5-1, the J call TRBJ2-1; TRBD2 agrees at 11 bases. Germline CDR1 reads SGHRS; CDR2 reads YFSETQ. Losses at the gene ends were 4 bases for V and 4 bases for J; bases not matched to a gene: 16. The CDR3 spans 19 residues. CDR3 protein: CASSPRGVAGGRSYNEQFF. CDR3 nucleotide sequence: TGCGCCAGCAGCCCCCGAGGGGTAGCGGGGGGGCGTTCGTACAATGAGCAGTTCTTC. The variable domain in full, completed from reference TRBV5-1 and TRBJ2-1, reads KAGVTQTPRYLIKTRGQQVTLSCSPISGHRSVSWYQQTPGQGLQFLFEYFSETQRNKGNFPGRFSGRQFSNSRSEMNVSTLELGDSALYLCASSPRGVAGGRSYNEQFFGPGTRLTVL.

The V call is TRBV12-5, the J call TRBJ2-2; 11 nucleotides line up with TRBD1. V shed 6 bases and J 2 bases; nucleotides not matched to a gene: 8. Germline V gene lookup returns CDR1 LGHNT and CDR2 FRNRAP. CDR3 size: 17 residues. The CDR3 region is CASGPGDRGFNTGELFF. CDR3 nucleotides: TGTGCTAGTGGGCCTGGGGACAGGGGGTTTAACACCGGGGAGCTGTTTTTT.

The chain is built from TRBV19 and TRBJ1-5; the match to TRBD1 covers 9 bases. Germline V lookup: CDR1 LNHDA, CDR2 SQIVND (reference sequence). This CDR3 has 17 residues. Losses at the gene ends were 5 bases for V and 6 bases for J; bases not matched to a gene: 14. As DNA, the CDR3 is TGTGCCAGTAGTCCCCCACCCGGGACAGGGTTTGGTCAGCCCCAGCATTTT. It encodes CASSPPPGTGFGQPQHF. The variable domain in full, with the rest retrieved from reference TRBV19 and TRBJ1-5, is DGGITQSPKYLFRKEGQNVTLSCEQNLNHDAMYWYRQDPGQGLRLIYYSQIVNDFQKGDIAEGYSVSREKKESFPLTVTSAQKNPTAFYLCASSPPPGTGFGQPQHFGDGTRLSIL.

The CDR3 DNA follows: TGTGCCAGCAGCCCGAGCGGGACGGGGTTTTACGAGCAGTACTTC. Protein product: CASSPSGTGFYEQYF. The chain uses TRBV6-5 and TRBJ2-7; TRBD2 agrees at 7 bases. This CDR3 region has 15 residues. The V segment lost 6 bases and the J segment 4 bases; nucleotides outside the gene matches: 12. Germline lookup yields CDR1 MNHEY and CDR2 SVGAGI.

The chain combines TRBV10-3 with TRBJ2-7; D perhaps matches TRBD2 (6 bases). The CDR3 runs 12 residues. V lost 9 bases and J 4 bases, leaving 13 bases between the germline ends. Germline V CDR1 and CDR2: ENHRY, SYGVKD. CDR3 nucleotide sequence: TGTGCCATAGGAGACGGGGGATACGAGCAGTACTTC. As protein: CAIGDGGYEQYF.

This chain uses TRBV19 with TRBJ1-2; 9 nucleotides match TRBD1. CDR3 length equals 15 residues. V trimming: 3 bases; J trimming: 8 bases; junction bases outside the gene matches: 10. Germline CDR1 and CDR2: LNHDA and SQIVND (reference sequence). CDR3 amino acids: CASSIGDRVTGGYTF. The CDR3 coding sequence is TGTGCCAGTAGTATCGGGGACAGGGTTACGGGAGGCTACACCTTC.

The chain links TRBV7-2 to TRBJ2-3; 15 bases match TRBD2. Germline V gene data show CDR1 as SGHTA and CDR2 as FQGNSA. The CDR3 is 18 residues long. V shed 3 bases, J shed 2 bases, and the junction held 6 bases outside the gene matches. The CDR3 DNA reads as TGTGCCAGCAGCTTTGGACTAGCGGGGGGGCGGATCACAGATACGCAGTATTTT. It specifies CASSFGLAGGRITDTQYF.

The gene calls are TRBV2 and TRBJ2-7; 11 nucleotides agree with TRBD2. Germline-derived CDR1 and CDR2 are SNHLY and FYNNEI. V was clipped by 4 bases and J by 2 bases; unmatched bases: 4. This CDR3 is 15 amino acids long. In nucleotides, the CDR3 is TGTGCCAGCAGTGCACTAGCGGGGGAGACCTACGAGCAGTACTTC. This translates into CASSALAGETYEQYF. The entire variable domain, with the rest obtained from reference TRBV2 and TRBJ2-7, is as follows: EPEVTQTPSHQVTQMGQEVILRCVPISNHLYFYWYRQILGQKVEFLVSFYNNEISEKSEIFDDQFSVERPDGSNFTLKIRSTKLEDSAMYFCASSALAGETYEQYFGPGTRLTVT.

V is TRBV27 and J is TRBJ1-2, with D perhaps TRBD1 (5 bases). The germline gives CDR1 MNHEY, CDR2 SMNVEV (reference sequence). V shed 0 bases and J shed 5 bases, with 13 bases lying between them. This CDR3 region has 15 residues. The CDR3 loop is CASSLSIRGVYGYTF. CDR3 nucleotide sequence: TGTGCCAGCAGTTTATCGATTAGGGGCGTTTATGGCTACACCTTC.

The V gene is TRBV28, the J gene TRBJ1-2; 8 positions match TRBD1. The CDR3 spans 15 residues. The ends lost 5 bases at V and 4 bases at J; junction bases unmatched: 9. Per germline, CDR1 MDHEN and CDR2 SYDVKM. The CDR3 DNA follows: TGTGCCAGCAGTCCAACCTACAGGGGGGGCTATGGCTACACCTTC. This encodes CASSPTYRGGYGYTF.

As DNA, the CDR3 is TGTGCCAGCTCACCGGGTCGGTCTAGCGAAAATGAGCAGTTCTTC. It yields the protein CASSPGRSSENEQFF. The V gene is TRBV18, the J gene TRBJ2-1, with D possibly matching TRBD2 (6 bases). Germline V gene sequence: CDR1 KGHSH, CDR2 LQKENI. The germline V and J ends were trimmed by 3 bases and 7 bases, with 16 bases remaining between them. This CDR3 contains 15 residues.

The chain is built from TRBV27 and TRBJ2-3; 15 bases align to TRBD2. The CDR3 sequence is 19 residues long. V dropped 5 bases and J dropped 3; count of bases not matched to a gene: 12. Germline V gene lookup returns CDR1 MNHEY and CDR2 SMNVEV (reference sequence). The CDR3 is CASSPPGTSGGLRTDTQYF. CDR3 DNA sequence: TGTGCCAGCAGTCCCCCGGGGACTAGCGGGGGGCTGAGGACAGATACGCAGTATTTT.

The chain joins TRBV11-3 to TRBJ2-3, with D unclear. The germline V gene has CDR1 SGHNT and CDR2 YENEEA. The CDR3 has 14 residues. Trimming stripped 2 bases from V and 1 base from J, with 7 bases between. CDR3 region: CASSLRPGTDTQYF. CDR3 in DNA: TGTGCCAGCAGCTTACGTCCCGGCACAGATACGCAGTATTTT.

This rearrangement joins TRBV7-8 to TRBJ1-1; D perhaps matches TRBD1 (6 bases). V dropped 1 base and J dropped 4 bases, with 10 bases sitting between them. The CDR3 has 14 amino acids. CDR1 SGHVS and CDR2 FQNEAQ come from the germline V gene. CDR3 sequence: CASSLVGGFTEAFF. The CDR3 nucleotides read TGTGCCAGCAGCTTAGTAGGGGGTTTCACTGAAGCTTTCTTT.

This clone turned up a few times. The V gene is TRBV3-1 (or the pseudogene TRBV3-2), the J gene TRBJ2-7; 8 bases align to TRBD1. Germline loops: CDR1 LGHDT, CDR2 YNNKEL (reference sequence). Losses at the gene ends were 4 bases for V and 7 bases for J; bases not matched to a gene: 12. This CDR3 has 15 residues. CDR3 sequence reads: CASSLRQGTGEEQYF. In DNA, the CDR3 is TGTGCCAGCAGCCTAAGACAGGGGACCGGAGAGGAGCAGTACTTC.

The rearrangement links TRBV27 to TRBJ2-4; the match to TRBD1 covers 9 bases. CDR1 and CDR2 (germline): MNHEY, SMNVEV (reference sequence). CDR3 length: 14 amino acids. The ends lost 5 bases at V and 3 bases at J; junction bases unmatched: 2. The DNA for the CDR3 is TGTGCCAGCAGTAGGGACAGGGTCAAAAACATTCAGTACTTC. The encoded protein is CASSRDRVKNIQYF.

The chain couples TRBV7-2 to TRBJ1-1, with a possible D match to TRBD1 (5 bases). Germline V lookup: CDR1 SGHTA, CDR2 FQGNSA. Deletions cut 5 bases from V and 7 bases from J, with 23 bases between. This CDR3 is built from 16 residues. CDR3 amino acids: CASSPRGDGTPDEAFF. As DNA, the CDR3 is TGTGCCAGCAGCCCCCGGGGGGACGGAACGCCGGATGAAGCTTTCTTT.

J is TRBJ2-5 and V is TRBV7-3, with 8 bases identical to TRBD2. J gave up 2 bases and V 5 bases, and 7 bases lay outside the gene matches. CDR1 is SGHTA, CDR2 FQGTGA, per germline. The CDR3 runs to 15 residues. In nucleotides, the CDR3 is TGTGCCAGCAGCCCCGAAGGCGGGGGGCAAGAGACCCAGTACTTC. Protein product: CASSPEGGGQETQYF.

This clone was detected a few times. The CDR3 loop is CASQGDSGNTIYF. The CDR3 DNA sequence: TGTGCCAGCCAGGGGGATTCAGGAAACACCATATATTTT. The rearrangement joins TRBV2 to TRBJ1-3; the match to TRBD1 covers 7 bases. With 8 bases clipped from V and 4 bases from J, the junction kept 5 bases outside the gene matches. The CDR3 sequence is 13 residues long. Looked up from germline, CDR1 is SNHLY and CDR2 is FYNNEI.

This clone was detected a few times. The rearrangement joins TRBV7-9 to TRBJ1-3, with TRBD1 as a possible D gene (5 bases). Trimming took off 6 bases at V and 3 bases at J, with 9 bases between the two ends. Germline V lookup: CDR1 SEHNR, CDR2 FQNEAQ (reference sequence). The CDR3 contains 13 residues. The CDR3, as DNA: TGTGCCAGCAGGGGAGGGGTTGGAAACACCATATATTTT. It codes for CASRGGVGNTIYF.

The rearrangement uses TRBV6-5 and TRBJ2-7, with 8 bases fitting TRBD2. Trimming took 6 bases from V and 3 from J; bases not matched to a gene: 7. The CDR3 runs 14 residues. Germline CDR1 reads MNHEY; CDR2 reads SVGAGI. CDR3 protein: CASSSGGDFYEQYF. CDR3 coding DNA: TGTGCCAGCAGCTCCGGGGGGGACTTCTACGAGCAGTACTTC.

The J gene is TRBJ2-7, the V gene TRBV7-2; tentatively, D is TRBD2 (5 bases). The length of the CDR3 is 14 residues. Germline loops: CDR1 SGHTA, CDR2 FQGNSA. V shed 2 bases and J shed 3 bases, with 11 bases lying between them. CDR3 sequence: CASSLWAGNYEQYF. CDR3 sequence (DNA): TGTGCCAGCAGCTTATGGGCCGGGAACTACGAGCAGTACTTC.

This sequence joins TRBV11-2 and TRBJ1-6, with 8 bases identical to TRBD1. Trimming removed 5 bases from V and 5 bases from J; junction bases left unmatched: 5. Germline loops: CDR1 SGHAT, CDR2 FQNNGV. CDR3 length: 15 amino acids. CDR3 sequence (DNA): TGTGCCAGCAGCCTGACGGGACAGGATAATTCACCCCTCCACTTT. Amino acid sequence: CASSLTGQDNSPLHF.

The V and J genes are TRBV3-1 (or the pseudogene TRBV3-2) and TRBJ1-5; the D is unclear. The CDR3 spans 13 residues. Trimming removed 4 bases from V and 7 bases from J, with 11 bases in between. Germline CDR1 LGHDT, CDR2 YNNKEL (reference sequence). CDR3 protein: CASSRNPGQPQHF. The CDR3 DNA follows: TGTGCCAGCAGCCGAAACCCCGGGCAGCCCCAGCATTTT.

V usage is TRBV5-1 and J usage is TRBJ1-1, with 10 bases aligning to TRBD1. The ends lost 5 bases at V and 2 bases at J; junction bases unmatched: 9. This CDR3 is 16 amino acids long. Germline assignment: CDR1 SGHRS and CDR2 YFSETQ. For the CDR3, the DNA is TGCGCCAGCAGTTCGGGGTGGGACAGGGGAAACACTGAAGCTTTCTTT. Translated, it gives CASSSGWDRGNTEAFF.